The text below deals with one T cell receptor beta chain. A read error may account for a junction end that differs from germline. Using immunoSEQ multiplex PCR, the repertoire was profiled, and TCRdb retains in-frame clones only, with some absent. Among about 62,000 clones listed, about four fifths were seen once. With baseline, cycle 4 day 1, and cycle 7 day 1 as timepoints, blood was sampled. The sample originates from a study of OX40 agonist ivuxolimab in advanced cancers. Whole-study context: Treatment of patients was with ivuxolimab, an agonistic anti-OX40 (CD134) antibody.

Germline V gene lookup returns CDR1 MDHEN and CDR2 SYDVKM. CDR3 size: 12 residues. This TCR was sampled from an adult with an advanced solid tumor such as melanoma, head and neck, liver or kidney cancer. The input for sequencing was CD4+ or CD8+ T cells sorted from blood, taken in a trial of the OX40 agonist ivuxolimab. This chain uses TRBV28 with TRBJ2-7, with 13 bases that match TRBD2. CDR3 sequence (DNA): TGTGCCAGCAGAGGAACTAGCGGGAGGGTACGTTTC. As protein: CASRGTSGRVRF.